Below are 21 T cell receptor beta chains sequenced from a single sample in a study of regulatory T cells in long-lasting Graves disease (dated by TCRdb to the early 2020s). The protocol used for the library was multiplex PCR. Instrument on record: Illumina HiSeq 4000. To build TCR beta libraries, CDR3 regions were amplified by Arm-PCR using iRepertoire HTBI primers. TCRdb reran the public reads through fastp at Q25 and MiXCR, keeping productive beta chains. Rows merge per CDR3 protein into single entries with the most common DNA and genes. This sample comprises approximately 390,000 distinct CDR3 sequences, 15% to 20% of them detected only once. The ten largest clones add up to 20% of the sample. The time point label on this specimen signifies: newly diagnosed GD, antithyroid drugs for less than 3 months. RNA was extracted from PBMCs in TRIzol for both TCR sequencing and RNA sequencing. These data were also filed under a second study, of T cells in Graves' hyperthyroidism and ophthalmopathy.

Here the sequenced sample was peripheral blood mononuclear cells (PBMCs), taken at new diagnosis, from a patient treated with antithyroid drugs. The receptor set was obtained from a woman aged 18 to 35 with Graves disease. Donor details come from another sample of the same person, matched by shared clones.

This clonotype was picked up a small number of times. The V call is TRBV6-2 or TRBV6-3, the J call TRBJ1-6; D unresolved. Germline assignment: CDR1 MNHEY and CDR2 SVGEGT. The V end lost 9 bases, the J end lost 4 bases, and 10 bases lay between the germline ends. This CDR3 contains 13 residues. The CDR3 nucleotides read TGTGCCAGTATGGCAGAATATAATTCACCCCTCCACTTT. Its translation: CASMAEYNSPLHF.

This clonotype was observed at least ten times. The chain couples TRBV2 to TRBJ2-3, with D uncertain. Germline CDR1 reads SNHLY; CDR2 reads FYNNEI. V dropped 8 bases and J dropped 5 bases, with 8 bases sitting between them. The CDR3 runs to 11 residues. CDR3 protein: CASDDEDTQYF. In DNA form, the CDR3 reads TGTGCCAGCGACGACGAAGATACGCAGTATTTT.

This clonotype appeared a few times. CDR3: CASSSPGQGYTEAFF. The CDR3 coding sequence is TGTGCCAGCAGCTCGCCGGGACAGGGGTACACTGAAGCTTTCTTT. The rearrangement links TRBV7-9 to TRBJ1-1, with 10 positions matching TRBD1. V dropped 4 bases and J dropped 3; count of bases not matched to a gene: 5. CDR1 is SEHNR, CDR2 FQNEAQ, per germline (reference sequence). The CDR3 runs to 15 residues.

This clonotype appeared a few times. This chain connects TRBV7-2 to TRBJ2-5; 10 nucleotides match TRBD1. V lost 3 bases and J lost 5; bases outside the gene matches: 3. Per germline, CDR1 SGHTA and CDR2 FQGNSA. The CDR3 spans 14 residues. CDR3 region: CASSLPGQGETQYF. The CDR3 coding sequence is TGTGCCAGCAGCTTGCCGGGACAGGGGGAGACCCAGTACTTC.

The V call is TRBV20-1, the J call TRBJ1-5; D gene uncertain. Germline loops: CDR1 DFQATT, CDR2 SNEGSKA (reference sequence). The V end was cut by 5 bases, the J end by 7 bases, with 6 bases between. The CDR3 runs to 10 residues. The DNA for the CDR3 is TGCAGTGCTGAGGCCCAGCCCCAGCATTTT. It translates to CSAEAQPQHF.

The chain couples TRBV2 to TRBJ1-2, with 10 bases fitting TRBD1. The J segment lost 2 bases and the V segment lost 6 bases, leaving 12 bases of the junction unmatched. Germline V gene data show CDR1 as SNHLY and CDR2 as FYNNEI. The CDR3 sequence is 17 residues long. The CDR3 reads CASSSTPGTGENYGYTF. CDR3 in DNA: TGTGCCAGCAGCTCCACACCCGGGACAGGGGAAAACTATGGCTACACCTTC.

The table lists this clonotype with many counts. The V and J genes are TRBV7-3 and TRBJ1-1; 9 bases map to TRBD1. CDR3 size: 14 residues. V lost 6 bases and J lost 0; bases outside the gene matches: 2. Germline assignment: CDR1 SGHTA and CDR2 FQGTGA. CDR3 residues: CASRQGALNTEAFF. CDR3 coding DNA: TGTGCCAGCAGACAGGGGGCCCTGAACACTGAAGCTTTCTTT.

This clonotype came up many times. The rearrangement uses TRBV6-2 or TRBV6-3 and TRBJ2-7; 8 nucleotides line up with TRBD1. This CDR3 has 15 residues. CDR1 and CDR2 (germline): MNHEY, SVGEGT. Trimming removed 5 bases from V and 5 bases from J; junction bases left unmatched: 11. Here the CDR3 DNA reads TGTGCCAGCAGTGACGGACAGGGAACGGGCAACGAGCAGTACTTC. This codes for CASSDGQGTGNEQYF.

In this sample, this clonotype turned up a few times. This rearrangement joins TRBV9 to TRBJ2-1; 7 nucleotides match TRBD2. This CDR3 is built from 15 residues. CDR1 and CDR2 (germline): SGDLS, YYNGEE. Germline trimming cut 4 bases from V and 3 bases from J; bases unmatched to any gene: 7. The CDR3 region is CASSRASGFYNEQFF. The CDR3 DNA follows: TGTGCCAGCAGCAGGGCTAGCGGATTCTACAATGAGCAGTTCTTC.

This clonotype was seen many times. CDR3 bases: TGTGCCAGCTCCCATGGGCATGAAGGCTACGAGCAGTACTTC. This encodes CASSHGHEGYEQYF. The chain links TRBV18 to TRBJ2-7; D gene ambiguous. The V end was cut by 6 bases, the J end by 3 bases, with 15 bases between. Germline V gene sequence: CDR1 KGHSH, CDR2 LQKENI. The CDR3 has 14 amino acids.

This clonotype was seen only a few times. The chain has TRBV3-1 and TRBJ1-2; no definite D call. V lost 0 bases and J lost 1, with 12 bases in between. The CDR3 is 16 amino acids. Germline V gives CDR1 LGHDT, CDR2 YNNKEL (reference sequence). For the CDR3, the DNA is TGTGCCAGCAGCCAAGAGTTCCGGGTGCTTAACTATGGCTACACCTTC. This sequence encodes CASSQEFRVLNYGYTF.

This clonotype was found a few times. The chain carries TRBV13 and TRBJ2-3, with 8 bases identical to TRBD2. The CDR3 extends over 15 amino acids. Germline V gene data show CDR1 as PRHDT and CDR2 as FYEKMQ (reference sequence). The V gene end was trimmed by 3 bases and the J gene end by 3 bases; junction bases not matched to a gene: 5. CDR3: CASSLRRGATDTQYF. The DNA for the CDR3 is TGTGCCAGCAGCTTGAGGCGGGGGGCTACAGATACGCAGTATTTT.

The table lists this clonotype with many counts. V gene TRBV12-3 or TRBV12-4 combines with J gene TRBJ1-5; D might be TRBD1 (5 bases). The CDR3 is 14 residues long. The V end lost 6 bases, the J end lost 0 bases, and 9 bases lay between the germline ends. In DNA, the CDR3 is TGTGCCAGCAGCTTTGGGACTAGCAATCAGCCCCAGCATTTT. As protein: CASSFGTSNQPQHF.

The chain is built from TRBV6-2 or TRBV6-3 and TRBJ2-7; TRBD1 is a possible D gene (5 bases). Germline V CDR1 and CDR2: MNHEY, SVGEGT. With 5 bases removed from V and 5 bases from J, the gap between germline ends came to 16 bases. The CDR3 runs 14 residues. The DNA of the CDR3 is TGTGCCAGCAGTCTGGACATGGTAGCTGACGAGCAGTACTTC. Translating it yields CASSLDMVADEQYF.

In this sample, this clonotype turned up many times. The chain uses TRBV20-1 and TRBJ2-7; 7 bases are shared with TRBD2. V lost 2 bases to trimming and J lost 0 bases; unmatched junction nucleotides: 1. Germline V lookup: CDR1 DFQATT, CDR2 SNEGSKA (reference sequence). The CDR3 runs to 13 residues. CDR3 sequence: CSARWGGSYEQYF. The CDR3 nucleotides are TGCAGTGCTAGATGGGGGGGCTCCTACGAGCAGTACTTC.

This clonotype was seen repeatedly, ten times or more. The J gene is TRBJ2-7, the V gene TRBV11-2, with TRBD1 matching over 8 bases. Germline V lookup: CDR1 SGHAT, CDR2 FQNNGV. The CDR3 length is 13 residues. V shed 5 bases and J 5 bases; nucleotides not matched to a gene: 5. CDR3 region: CASSLGQGDEQYF. The CDR3 nucleotides read TGTGCCAGCAGCCTCGGACAGGGAGACGAGCAGTACTTC.

The chain combines TRBV6-1 with TRBJ2-1; D is possibly TRBD1 or TRBD2 (6 bases each). Germline values: CDR1 MNHNS, CDR2 SASEGT. Trimming removed 5 bases at V and 11 bases at J, with 22 bases between. The CDR3 is 15 amino acids. The CDR3 loop reads CASSPATHRDFKQFF. The CDR3, as DNA: TGTGCCAGCAGTCCGGCAACCCACAGGGACTTTAAGCAGTTCTTC.

This clonotype has a handful of counts. This may arise from a read error, as a much more abundant clone is one base away. The chain employs TRBV2 and TRBJ2-7; D may correspond to TRBD1 or TRBD2 (5 bases each). The V end lost 11 bases, the J end lost 0 bases, and 17 bases lay between the germline ends. Per germline, CDR1 SNHLY and CDR2 FYNNEI. The CDR3 contains 14 residues. The CDR3 DNA follows: TGTGCCGGCTATGACAGCGGAAGCTCCTACGAGCAGTACTTC. This gives the protein CAGYDSGSSYEQYF. Complete variable domain (other parts from reference TRBV2 and TRBJ2-7): EPEVTQTPSHQVTQMGQEVILRCVPISNHLYFYWYRQILGQKVEFLVSFYNNEISEKSEIFDDQFSVERPDGSNFTLKIRSTKLEDSAMYFCAGYDSGSSYEQYFGPGTRLTVT.

This clonotype has just a few counts. The CDR3 bases are TGTGCCAGCAGTGAGTCAGGGGTCGTCTGGGCCAACGTCCTGACTTTC. Its protein product is CASSESGVVWANVLTF. J is TRBJ2-6 and V is TRBV2; D might be TRBD1 (6 bases). Trimming cost V 3 bases and J 5 bases, with 14 bases left between them. Per the germline V gene, CDR1 is SNHLY and CDR2 is FYNNEI. The CDR3 has 16 amino acids.

J is TRBJ2-3 and V is TRBV9, with D unresolved. This CDR3 is 16 amino acids long. The germline gives CDR1 SGDLS, CDR2 YYNGEE. V was clipped by 0 bases and J by 2 bases, with 13 bases between them. Written as DNA, the CDR3 is TGTGCCAGCAGCGTAGGTGTGGGTGGGTCCACAGATACGCAGTATTTT. This sequence encodes CASSVGVGGSTDTQYF.

In this sample, this clonotype turned up many times. The rearrangement links TRBV20-1 to TRBJ2-1; no firm D call. Per the germline V gene, CDR1 is DFQATT and CDR2 is SNEGSKA (reference sequence). CDR3 length: 14 amino acids. The germline V and J ends were trimmed by 5 bases and 4 bases, with 15 bases remaining between them. The CDR3 DNA follows: TGCAGTGCTCTTATGGTCGACTCATACAATGAGCAGTTCTTC. Translating it yields CSALMVDSYNEQFF.